This T cell receptor beta chain was documented in a study of blood T cell repertoires in COVID-19. Overall study: T cells, B-cell-depleted T cells, or PBMCs supplied cDNA or gDNA.

CDR1 and CDR2 from the germline V gene are LNHDA and SQIVND (reference sequence). V was clipped by 4 bases and J by 6 bases, with 18 bases between them. The CDR3 spans 16 residues. In the study's own analysis: Estimation of nucleated cell counts relied on the amplification of reference gene primers. Clones were read by immunoSEQ multiplex PCR, and TCRdb kept only the in-frame ones, dropping some. The V and J calls and clone size were taken over from that table, and D and trimming were inferred from the DNA. The table lists 410,000 or so clones, 75% to 90% of them singletons. The receptor was isolated from a woman aged 25 to 39 with active or convalescent COVID-19. The sequencing sample was made of peripheral blood. V gene TRBV19 combines with J gene TRBJ2-2; TRBD1 might be the D (6 bases). The CDR3 DNA follows: TGTGCCAGTAGTACCATTGGGACACTGCGGGCCGGGGAGCTGTTTTTT. Translation: CASSTIGTLRAGELFF.